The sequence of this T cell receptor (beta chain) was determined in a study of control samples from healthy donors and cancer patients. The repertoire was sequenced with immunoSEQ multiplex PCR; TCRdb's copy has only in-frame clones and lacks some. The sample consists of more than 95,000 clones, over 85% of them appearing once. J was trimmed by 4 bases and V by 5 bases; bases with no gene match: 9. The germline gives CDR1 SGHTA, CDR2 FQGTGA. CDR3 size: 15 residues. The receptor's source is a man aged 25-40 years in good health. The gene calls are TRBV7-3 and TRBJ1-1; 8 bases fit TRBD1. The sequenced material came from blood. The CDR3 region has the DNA TGTGCCAGCAGCCCCCTCGGACAGGGAGGCACTGAAGCTTTCTTT. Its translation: CASSPLGQGGTEAFF.